This TCR beta chain is from a study of cytomegalovirus exposure and HLA in healthy donors. Study-level background: The study placed about 81% of its 350 to 400 genotyped donors in the Caucasian-associated ancestry cluster. General observations from the study: CMV antigen specificity was confirmed in vitro for a few CMV-associated chains.

This CDR3 has 17 residues. Germline CDR1 and CDR2: PRHDT and FYEKMQ (reference sequence). Trimming pared 1 base from V and 2 bases from J, leaving 15 bases between. In the case of this clone: What it binds is unknown.

PCR involved 60 Vbeta and 13 Jbeta primers. Method: immunoSEQ multiplex PCR; TCRdb's copy keeps in-frame clones and lacks some. The profile covers 150,000 or so clones, with over 70% appearing a single time and about 6.7% taken by the ten largest. The sequenced sample consisted of PBMCs. This rearrangement joins TRBV13 to TRBJ2-1; TRBD1 might be the D (6 bases). The TCR comes from a woman aged 40 to 49 in good health and CMV-seropositive. The CDR3: CASSLVGQSPAYNEQFF. The CDR3 nucleotides read TGTGCCAGCAGCTTAGTAGGACAGTCCCCCGCCTACAATGAGCAGTTCTTC.